This is a list of T cell receptor beta chains from one sample in a study of T-cell memory formation after mild COVID-19. TCRdb reanalysed the 5' RACE reads using MiXCR and keeps one entry per CDR3 protein. The sample has approximately 430,000 distinct CDR3 sequences, roughly a quarter seen once. Sequenced: PBMCs or a T cell subset sorted from them (not recorded which). These receptors all come from an adult woman who had mild COVID-19 (a few samples of this study predate the infection). Cell type and time point are not known. CDR3s include the opening cysteine and the closing phenylalanine or tryptophan. Fields, in order: V gene, J gene, CDR3 protein.

V gene: TRBV7-2
J gene: TRBJ2-3
CDR3 protein: CASSSLAASTDTQYF

V gene: TRBV7-2
J gene: TRBJ2-5
CDR3 protein: CASSLASTSGGEKTQYF

V gene: TRBV28
J gene: TRBJ2-5
CDR3 protein: CASSRLAEETQYF

V gene: TRBV7-2
J gene: TRBJ1-4
CDR3 protein: CASSPKHSREKLFF

V gene: TRBV20-1
J gene: TRBJ1-1
CDR3 protein: CSAREGGETEAFF

V gene: TRBV7-8
J gene: TRBJ2-7
CDR3 protein: CASSLRTSGSYEQYF

V gene: TRBV13
J gene: TRBJ2-3
CDR3 protein: CASSTRTATQYF

V gene: TRBV7-3
J gene: TRBJ2-6
CDR3 protein: CASSPRGPFSSGANVLTF

V gene: TRBV27
J gene: TRBJ2-3
CDR3 protein: CASRLADTDTQYF

V gene: TRBV18
J gene: TRBJ2-5
CDR3 protein: CASSPELAGQKETQYF

V gene: TRBV20-1
J gene: TRBJ2-7
CDR3 protein: CSAKQGNEQYF

V gene: TRBV6-1
J gene: TRBJ2-3
CDR3 protein: CASSEAGTDTQYF

V gene: TRBV5-1
J gene: TRBJ1-1
CDR3 protein: CASSQHRDTEAFF

V gene: TRBV20-1
J gene: TRBJ2-1
CDR3 protein: CSARAQSNNEQFF

V gene: TRBV7-9
J gene: TRBJ2-7
CDR3 protein: CASRDGQWYEQYF

V gene: TRBV2
J gene: TRBJ2-5
CDR3 protein: CASSEDPGPGLETQYF

V gene: TRBV12-3/TRBV12-4
J gene: TRBJ1-2
CDR3 protein: CASSLRAGPNYGYTF

V gene: TRBV4-1
J gene: TRBJ2-5
CDR3 protein: CASSPDGTPETQYF

V gene: TRBV12-3/TRBV12-4
J gene: TRBJ2-1
CDR3 protein: CASSWALKAWEQFF

V gene: TRBV20-1
J gene: TRBJ1-5
CDR3 protein: CSARQSNQPQHF

V gene: TRBV5-4
J gene: TRBJ1-5
CDR3 protein: CASSPRPGPGNQPQHF

V gene: TRBV24-1
J gene: TRBJ2-2
CDR3 protein: CATSDLRGGGNTGELFF

V gene: TRBV6-5
J gene: TRBJ2-3
CDR3 protein: CASSYSTGDGDTQYF

V gene: TRBV4-1
J gene: TRBJ2-4
CDR3 protein: CASSHGLAGGLGKNIQYF

V gene: TRBV29-1
J gene: TRBJ1-4
CDR3 protein: CSVMRDTHEKLFF

V gene: TRBV20-1
J gene: TRBJ2-1
CDR3 protein: CSARELQGAGYNEQFF

V gene: TRBV5-4
J gene: TRBJ2-5
CDR3 protein: CASSRAGDETQYF

V gene: TRBV20-1
J gene: TRBJ2-7
CDR3 protein: CSAAILAGVIYEQYF

V gene: TRBV29-1
J gene: TRBJ2-1
CDR3 protein: CSVRRLGGNEQFF

V gene: TRBV7-8
J gene: TRBJ1-1
CDR3 protein: CASSLKGLDTEAFF

V gene: TRBV29-1
J gene: TRBJ2-4
CDR3 protein: CSARALTGGGNIQYF

V gene: TRBV27
J gene: TRBJ1-1
CDR3 protein: CASSLHQGAAFF

V gene: TRBV5-1
J gene: TRBJ2-7
CDR3 protein: CASSSTGSYEQYF

V gene: TRBV12-3/TRBV12-4
J gene: TRBJ2-5
CDR3 protein: CASSFGGATETQYF

V gene: TRBV7-9
J gene: TRBJ1-1
CDR3 protein: CASTGGIMNTEAFF

V gene: TRBV7-8
J gene: TRBJ1-4
CDR3 protein: CASSGGQGSREGFATNEKLFF

V gene: TRBV27
J gene: TRBJ1-1
CDR3 protein: CASRAAGLNTEAFF

V gene: TRBV20-1
J gene: TRBJ2-5
CDR3 protein: CSARDDTLAGWTETQYF

V gene: TRBV5-1
J gene: TRBJ1-4
CDR3 protein: CASSLYAGEDEKLFF

V gene: TRBV7-3
J gene: TRBJ2-6
CDR3 protein: CASRRESGANVLTF

V gene: TRBV6-6
J gene: TRBJ2-7
CDR3 protein: CASRRGLVEQYF

V gene: TRBV9
J gene: TRBJ2-1
CDR3 protein: CASSINSGVGLFREQFF

V gene: TRBV25-1
J gene: TRBJ2-5
CDR3 protein: CASSDSGTPQETQYF

V gene: TRBV27
J gene: TRBJ2-5
CDR3 protein: CASSLRAGFYQETQYF

V gene: TRBV5-1
J gene: TRBJ1-1
CDR3 protein: CASKTEMNTEAFF

V gene: TRBV2
J gene: TRBJ1-5
CDR3 protein: CASGTGFSNQPQHF

V gene: TRBV18
J gene: TRBJ1-2
CDR3 protein: CASTRESGYTF

V gene: TRBV29-1
J gene: TRBJ1-1
CDR3 protein: CSVGQRLLFSHTEAFF

V gene: TRBV23-1
J gene: TRBJ2-5
CDR3 protein: CASSQSSPGRGETQYF

V gene: TRBV24-1
J gene: TRBJ2-1
CDR3 protein: CATSDFSGPSGSFGYNEQFF

V gene: TRBV7-9
J gene: TRBJ2-2
CDR3 protein: CASSPWQLNTGELFF

V gene: TRBV7-3
J gene: TRBJ2-5
CDR3 protein: CASSLKGAAQETQYF

V gene: TRBV12-3/TRBV12-4
J gene: TRBJ2-3
CDR3 protein: CASSFLGTGGLRTDTQYF

V gene: TRBV7-9
J gene: TRBJ2-7
CDR3 protein: CASSPGTLLTYEQYF

V gene: TRBV4-1
J gene: TRBJ1-1
CDR3 protein: CASSHQHGRANTEAFF

V gene: TRBV27
J gene: TRBJ2-7
CDR3 protein: CASRTGTRLWEQYF

V gene: TRBV30
J gene: TRBJ1-2
CDR3 protein: CAWSVDSGPTPYGYTF

V gene: TRBV7-9
J gene: TRBJ2-1
CDR3 protein: CASSQTSEQFF

V gene: TRBV9
J gene: TRBJ1-2
CDR3 protein: CASSPSDRVAIGYTF

V gene: TRBV7-2
J gene: TRBJ2-3
CDR3 protein: CASSSRFDSTDTQYF